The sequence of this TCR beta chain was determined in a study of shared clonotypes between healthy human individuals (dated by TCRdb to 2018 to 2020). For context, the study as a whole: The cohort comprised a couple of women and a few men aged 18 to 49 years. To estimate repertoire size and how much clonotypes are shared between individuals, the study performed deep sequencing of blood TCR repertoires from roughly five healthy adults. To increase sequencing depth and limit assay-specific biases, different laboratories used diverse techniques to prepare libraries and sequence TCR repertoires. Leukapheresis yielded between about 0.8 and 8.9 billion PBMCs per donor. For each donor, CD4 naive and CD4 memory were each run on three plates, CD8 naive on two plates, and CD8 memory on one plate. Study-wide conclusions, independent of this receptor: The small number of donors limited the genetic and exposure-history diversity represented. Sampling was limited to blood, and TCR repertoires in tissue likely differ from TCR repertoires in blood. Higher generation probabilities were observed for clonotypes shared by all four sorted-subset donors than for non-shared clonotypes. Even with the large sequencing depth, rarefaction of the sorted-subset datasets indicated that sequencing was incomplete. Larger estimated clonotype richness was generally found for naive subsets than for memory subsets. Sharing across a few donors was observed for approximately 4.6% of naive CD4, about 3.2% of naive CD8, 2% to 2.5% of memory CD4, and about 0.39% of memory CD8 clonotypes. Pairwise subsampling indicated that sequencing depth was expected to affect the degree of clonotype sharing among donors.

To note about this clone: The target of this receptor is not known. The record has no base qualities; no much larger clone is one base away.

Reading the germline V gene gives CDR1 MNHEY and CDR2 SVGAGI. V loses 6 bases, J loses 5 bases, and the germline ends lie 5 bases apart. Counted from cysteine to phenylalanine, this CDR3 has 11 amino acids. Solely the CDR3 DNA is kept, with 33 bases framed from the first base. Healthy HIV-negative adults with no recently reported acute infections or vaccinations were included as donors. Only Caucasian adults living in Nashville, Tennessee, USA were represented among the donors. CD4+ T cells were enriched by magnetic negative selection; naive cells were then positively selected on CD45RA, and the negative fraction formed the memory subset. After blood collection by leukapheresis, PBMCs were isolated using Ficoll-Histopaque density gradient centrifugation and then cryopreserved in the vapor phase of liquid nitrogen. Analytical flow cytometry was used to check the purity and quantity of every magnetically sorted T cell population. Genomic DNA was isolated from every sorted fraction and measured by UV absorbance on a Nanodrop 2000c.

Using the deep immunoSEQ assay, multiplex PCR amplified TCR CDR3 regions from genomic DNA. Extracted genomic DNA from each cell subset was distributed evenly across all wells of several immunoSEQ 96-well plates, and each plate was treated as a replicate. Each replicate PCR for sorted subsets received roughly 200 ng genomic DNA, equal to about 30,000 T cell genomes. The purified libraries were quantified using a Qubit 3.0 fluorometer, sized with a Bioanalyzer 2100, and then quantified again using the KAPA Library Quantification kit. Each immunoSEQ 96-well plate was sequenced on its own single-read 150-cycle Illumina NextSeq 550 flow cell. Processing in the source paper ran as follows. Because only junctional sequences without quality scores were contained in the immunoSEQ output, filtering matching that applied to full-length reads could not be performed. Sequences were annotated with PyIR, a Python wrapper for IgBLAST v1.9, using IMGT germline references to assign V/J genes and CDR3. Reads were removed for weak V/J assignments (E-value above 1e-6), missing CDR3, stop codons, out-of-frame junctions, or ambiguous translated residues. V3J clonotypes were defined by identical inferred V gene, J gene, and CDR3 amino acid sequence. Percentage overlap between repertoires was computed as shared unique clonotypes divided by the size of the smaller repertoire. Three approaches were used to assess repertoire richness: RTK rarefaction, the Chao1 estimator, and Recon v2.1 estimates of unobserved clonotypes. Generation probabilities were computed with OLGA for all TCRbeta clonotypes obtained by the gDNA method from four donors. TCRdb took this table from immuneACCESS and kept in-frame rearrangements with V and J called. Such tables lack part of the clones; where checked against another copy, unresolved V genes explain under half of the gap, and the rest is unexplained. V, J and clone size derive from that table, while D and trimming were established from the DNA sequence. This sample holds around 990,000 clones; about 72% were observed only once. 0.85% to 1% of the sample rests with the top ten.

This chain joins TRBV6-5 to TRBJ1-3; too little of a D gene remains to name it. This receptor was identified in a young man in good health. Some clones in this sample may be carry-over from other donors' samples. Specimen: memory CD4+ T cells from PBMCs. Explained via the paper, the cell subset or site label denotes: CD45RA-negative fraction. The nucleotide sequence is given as TGTGCCAGCAGCTCCAGAAACACCATATATTTT. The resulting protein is CASSSRNTIYF.